These 16 T cell receptor beta chains share one sample of origin, sequenced in a study of blood T cells in healthy people across ages. PCR was performed a second time for roughly 7 to 12 cycles using a sample-barcoded 5' primer and a J-beta primer mix. From the 5' RACE reads, TCRdb called clonotypes with MiXCR, one entry per CDR3 protein. The table lists under 2 million distinct CDR3 sequences, roughly 30% of them singletons. Sequencing used blood. These receptors were collected from a woman between 25 and 40 years old in good health.

The V gene is TRBV9, the J gene TRBJ1-3; the D is unclear. V gave up 1 base and J gave up 6 bases, with 14 bases separating them. The CDR3 spans 15 residues. CDR1 is SGDLS and CDR2 is YYNGEE in the germline V gene. The CDR3 here is CASSVSSDPENTIYF. In DNA, the CDR3 is TGTGCCAGCAGCGTAAGTTCGGACCCTGAAAACACCATATATTTT.

Regarding this clonotype: The junction shows a germline mismatch at one end, possibly a read error. This sequence joins TRBV12-3 or TRBV12-4 and TRBJ1-4; 7 nucleotides line up with TRBD1. There are 18 residues in the CDR3. CDR3 bases: TGTGCCAGCAGTTCCGCACAGGGGACACATGCAACTAATGAAAGACTGTTTTTT. This sequence encodes CASSSAQGTHATNERLFF.

This clonotype was counted between two and nine times. The J gene is TRBJ2-1, the V gene TRBV7-9; no firm D call. Germline V gene sequence: CDR1 SEHNR, CDR2 FQNEAQ (reference sequence). This CDR3 comprises 14 residues. V was shortened by 4 bases and J by 4 bases, with 11 bases between the two germline ends. This CDR3 is CASSSLGIYNEQFF. The CDR3, as DNA: TGTGCCAGCAGCTCTCTGGGGATTTACAATGAGCAGTTCTTC.

The CDR3 loop is CASRATSGRGDAQYF. CDR3 coding DNA: TGTGCCAGCAGGGCAACTAGCGGGAGAGGGGATGCGCAGTATTTT. This chain connects TRBV28 to TRBJ2-3, with 11 bases aligning to TRBD2. The CDR3 totals 15 residues. CDR1 is MDHEN, CDR2 SYDVKM, per germline. V shed 6 bases and J 10 bases; nucleotides not matched to a gene: 12. Based on the CDR3 plus reference TRBV28 and TRBJ2-3, the full variable domain is DVKVTQSSRYLVKRTGEKVFLECVQDMDHENMFWYRQDPGLGLRLIYFSYDVKMKEKGDIPEGYSVSREKKERFSLILESASTNQTSMYLCASRATSGRGDAQYFGPGTRLTVL.

This clonotype was seen a handful of times. The chain links TRBV20-1 to TRBJ1-1; perhaps TRBD1 as D (5 bases). CDR1 is DFQATT and CDR2 is SNEGSKA in the germline V gene (reference sequence). This CDR3 is built from 12 residues. Trimming took 6 bases from V and 6 from J, leaving 14 bases between them. The CDR3 DNA follows: TGCAGTGCCCAGCAGGGTAAAGCTGAAGCTTTCTTT. Residues: CSAQQGKAEAFF.

The chain links TRBV5-5 to TRBJ2-1; TRBD2 matches 13 bases. Germline lookup yields CDR1 SGHKS and CDR2 YYEKEE (reference sequence). The CDR3 is made up of 16 amino acids. Trimming took 0 bases from V and 7 from J; bases not matched to a gene: 4. CDR3 region: CASSLVLGLAGNEQFF. As DNA, the CDR3 is TGTGCCAGCAGCTTGGTTCTGGGACTAGCGGGGAATGAGCAGTTCTTC.

The CDR3 coding sequence is TGTGCCAGCAGTCCCGGGGGATACCTAGAGACCCAGTACTTC. It yields the protein CASSPGGYLETQYF. The chain employs TRBV12-3 or TRBV12-4 and TRBJ2-5, with D perhaps TRBD2 (6 bases). The V end was cut by 5 bases, the J end by 4 bases, with 14 bases between. The CDR3 has 14 residues.

The chain employs TRBV30 and TRBJ1-1; unclear D gene. CDR3 size: 13 residues. The ends were cut back, 3 bases at V and 4 bases at J, with 12 bases in the middle. CDR1 and CDR2 from the germline V gene are GTSNPN and SVGIG (reference sequence). The DNA for the CDR3 is TGTGCCTGGAGGAAAGAGTGGGGCACTGAAGCTTTCTTT. The encoded protein is CAWRKEWGTEAFF.

This clonotype was recorded a few times. The chain links TRBV2 to TRBJ2-7, with 7 bases lining up with TRBD1. Germline lookup yields CDR1 SNHLY and CDR2 FYNNEI. V lost 6 bases and J lost 2; bases outside the gene matches: 10. There are 15 residues in the CDR3. CDR3 sequence (DNA): TGTGCCAGCAGGATCTACAGGGGCCCAACCTACGAGCAGTACTTC. Translated, it gives CASRIYRGPTYEQYF.

The chain uses TRBV2 and TRBJ2-7, with TRBD2 matching over 9 bases. The assigned J gene may be wrong: the sequence end matches TRBJ2-5 better. The CDR3 is 16 residues long. Germline V CDR1 and CDR2: SNHLY, FYNNEI. Here the CDR3 reads CASSEAGREGQETQYF. The CDR3 DNA reads TGTGCCAGCAGTGAAGCGGGGCGGGAGGGCCAGGAGACCCAGTACTTC.

Worth noting for this clonotype: Its ends do not fully match the called genes, so a read error is possible. V is TRBV7-9 and J is TRBJ1-2, with D possibly matching TRBD1 (6 bases). The CDR3 contains 16 residues. Germline CDR1 is SEHNR and CDR2 is FQNEAQ (reference sequence). CDR3 amino acids: CASSFPFRGSNYDYTF. CDR3 DNA sequence: TGTGCCAGCAGCTTCCCTTTCAGGGGTTCTAACTATGACTACACCTTC.

The V and J genes are TRBV9 and TRBJ2-3, with 14 positions matching TRBD2. Germline V lookup: CDR1 SGDLS, CDR2 YYNGEE. The V gene end was trimmed by 3 bases and the J gene end by 3 bases; junction bases not matched to a gene: 6. The CDR3 is 17 amino acids. The CDR3 here is CASSAVGLAGVTDTQYF. The CDR3 region has the DNA TGTGCCAGCAGCGCGGTGGGACTAGCGGGAGTAACAGATACGCAGTATTTT.

This clonotype was seen a few times. V is TRBV15 and J is TRBJ2-7; D unclear. The ends were cut back, 2 bases at V and 0 bases at J, with 8 bases in the middle. The CDR3 runs 14 residues. Germline values: CDR1 LNHNV, CDR2 YYDKDF (reference sequence). The DNA for the CDR3 is TGTGCCACCAGCAGACCCGGGCCCTCCTACGAGCAGTACTTC. Its protein product is CATSRPGPSYEQYF.

This clonotype was detected many times. The rearrangement joins TRBV29-1 to TRBJ1-2; D ambiguous. The germline V and J ends were trimmed by 4 bases and 3 bases, with 6 bases remaining between them. Looked up from germline, CDR1 is SQVTM and CDR2 is ANQGSEA. This CDR3 is 11 amino acids long. In DNA, the CDR3 is TGCAGCGTTGGGTCTTACTATGGCTACACCTTC. It translates to CSVGSYYGYTF.

The chain recombines TRBV27 with TRBJ1-1; maybe TRBD1 (5 bases). In germline, CDR1 is MNHEY, CDR2 SMNVEV (reference sequence). The ends were cut back, 4 bases at V and 1 base at J, with 13 bases in the middle. The CDR3 consists of 15 residues. In DNA, the CDR3 is TGTGCCAGCAGTTCCCCCGTCGGGGGGAACACTGAAGCTTTCTTT. This codes for CASSSPVGGNTEAFF.

The J gene is TRBJ2-7, the V gene TRBV5-1; tentatively, D is TRBD1 (6 bases). Between the trimmed V and J ends, which lost 2 bases and 0 bases, there was a span of 12 bases. Germline CDR1 reads SGHRS; CDR2 reads YFSETQ. The CDR3 runs 15 residues. The CDR3 spells CASSLQGRASYEQYF. The CDR3 coding sequence is TGCGCCAGCAGCTTACAGGGACGGGCCTCCTACGAGCAGTACTTC.